One sample yielded the 17 T cell receptor beta chains listed below, sequenced in a study of long-term antiretroviral therapy in people with HIV. Survey-level resolution applied to immunoSEQ assay v3.0. Libraries were prepared by immunoSEQ multiplex PCR; TCRdb keeps only in-frame clonotypes and omits some of them. The table has tens of thousands of clones, 60% to 80% seen once. Specimen: unsorted PBMCs, collected around 21 months before starting antiretroviral therapy. These receptors came from a woman in her 40s with HIV.

J is TRBJ2-1 and V is TRBV5-5; 9 nucleotides align to TRBD1. Germline CDR1 SGHKS, CDR2 YYEKEE (reference sequence). The CDR3 has 16 residues. V was pared by 0 bases and J by 4 bases, with 5 bases of the junction left unmatched. This chain's CDR3 is CASSLGTGAAYNEQFF. The CDR3 DNA reads TGTGCCAGCAGCTTGGGGACAGGGGCCGCGTACAATGAGCAGTTCTTC.

The genes are TRBV15 and TRBJ1-1; 7 nucleotides align to TRBD1. V was pared by 1 base and J by 4 bases, with 6 bases of the junction left unmatched. Germline CDR1 LNHNV, CDR2 YYDKDF (reference sequence). This CDR3 region has 15 residues. The CDR3 protein is CATSRGTGVFTEAFF. CDR3 bases: TGTGCCACCAGCAGAGGCACAGGGGTATTCACTGAAGCTTTCTTT.

This clone was counted only a few times. This chain links TRBV19 with TRBJ2-7; either TRBD1 or TRBD2 may fit D (5 bases each). The length of the CDR3 is 15 residues. Trimming left V 5 bases short and J 2 bases short, with 16 bases between. Germline CDR1 is LNHDA and CDR2 is SQIVND (reference sequence). The CDR3 bases are TGTGCCAGTAGTGTTCCGGGACGGTTAACCTACGAGCAGTACTTC. Its protein product is CASSVPGRLTYEQYF.

The CDR3 loop is CASRVRNLPQETQYF. DNA of the CDR3: TGTGCCAGCAGAGTCCGTAACTTGCCCCAAGAGACCCAGTACTTC. The gene calls are TRBV27 and TRBJ2-5; no reliable D call. V gave up 6 bases and J gave up 1 base, with 15 bases separating them. Germline V gives CDR1 MNHEY, CDR2 SMNVEV (reference sequence). The CDR3 loop spans 15 amino acids.

This clone qualifies as medium-sized. The CDR3 DNA reads as TGTGCCAGCAGCGTAGAGACGGACGGGTATGGCTACACCTTC. Protein sequence: CASSVETDGYGYTF. The V and J genes are TRBV9 and TRBJ1-2; D call uncertain. Germline CDR1 and CDR2: SGDLS and YYNGEE. Trimming cost V 0 bases and J 5 bases, with 11 bases left between them. This CDR3 contains 14 residues.

The chain couples TRBV5-8 to TRBJ2-6, with D hard to call. This CDR3 spans 16 amino acids. V was clipped by 2 bases and J by 4 bases, with 13 bases between them. Germline V gene sequence: CDR1 SGHTS, CDR2 YDEGEE. The CDR3 bases are TGTGCCAGCAGCTTCCGATTACTGCGCGGGGCCAACGTCCTGACTTTC. Translation gives CASSFRLLRGANVLTF.

This sequence joins TRBV6-5 and TRBJ2-7; TRBD2 matches at 7 bases. With 2 bases clipped from V and 2 bases from J, the junction kept 6 bases outside the gene matches. CDR1 and CDR2 (germline): MNHEY, SVGAGI. The CDR3 is 15 residues long. CDR3 in DNA: TGTGCCAGCAGTTACGACCTAAGCGGGGCCTACGAGCAGTACTTC. It encodes CASSYDLSGAYEQYF.

The CDR3 DNA reads TGTGCCAGCAGCCTCCTCCCGACAGGGCCTGCCTACGAGCAGTACTTC. It encodes CASSLLPTGPAYEQYF. The chain uses TRBV11-2 and TRBJ2-7, with 7 positions matching TRBD1. J was trimmed by 2 bases and V by 5 bases; bases with no gene match: 12. From germline, CDR1 is SGHAT and CDR2 FQNNGV. This CDR3 is 16 amino acids long.

The chain has TRBV18 and TRBJ1-1; D uncertain. V lost 6 bases to trimming and J lost 1 base, with 12 bases between them. The germline V gene has CDR1 KGHSH and CDR2 LQKENI. The CDR3 sequence is 14 residues long. Written as DNA, the CDR3 is TGTGCCAGCTCTTCCGACTTACGGAACACTGAAGCTTTCTTT. The encoded protein is CASSSDLRNTEAFF.

The rearrangement links TRBV5-1 to TRBJ1-6; D gene uncertain. V lost 4 bases and J 9 bases, leaving 26 bases between the germline ends. CDR1 and CDR2 (germline): SGHRS, YFSETQ. The CDR3 is 18 residues long. The CDR3 region is CASSLTALGSLLGSPLHF. The CDR3 nucleotides read TGCGCCAGCAGCCTGACGGCCCTAGGCTCTCTCCTCGGTTCACCCCTCCACTTT.

The V and J genes are TRBV7-2 and TRBJ2-1; possible D gene TRBD2, 6 bases. The V gene lost 1 base and the J gene lost 6 bases, with 13 bases spanning the gap. Germline V CDR1 and CDR2: SGHTA, FQGNSA. This CDR3 region has 15 residues. CDR3 in DNA: TGTGCCAGCAGCTTAGGAGGACTAAAGGCCAATGAGCAGTTCTTC. Translating it yields CASSLGGLKANEQFF.

The table lists this clone with a count of one. V gene TRBV6-5 combines with J gene TRBJ1-2, with D perhaps TRBD1 (5 bases). V lost 10 bases and J 4 bases, leaving 13 bases between the germline ends. Per the germline V gene, CDR1 is MNHEY and CDR2 is SVGAGI. This CDR3 has 12 residues. The CDR3 DNA is TGTGCCACACGGGACCTTTCCTATGGCTACACCTTC. It specifies CATRDLSYGYTF.

This clone was recorded a few times. J is TRBJ1-2 and V is TRBV7-9; TRBD1 matches at 9 bases. The CDR3 is 14 amino acids. Germline V gene data show CDR1 as SEHNR and CDR2 as FQNEAQ (reference sequence). Unmatched junction bases numbered 5, after V lost 1 base and J lost 8 bases. The CDR3 here is CASSLGTGGDGYTF. The CDR3 DNA is TGTGCCAGCAGCTTAGGAACAGGGGGCGACGGCTACACCTTC.

This clone was seen only a few times. This chain joins TRBV29-1 and TRBJ1-2; the D gene is possibly TRBD1 (5 bases). The CDR3 runs to 12 residues. From germline, CDR1 is SQVTM and CDR2 ANQGSEA. Trimming pared 5 bases from V and 4 bases from J, leaving 11 bases between. CDR3 in amino acids: CSVWGMVYGYTF. CDR3 bases: TGCAGCGTTTGGGGGATGGTCTATGGCTACACCTTC.

The chain couples TRBV6-6 to TRBJ1-1; 8 positions match TRBD1. The germline V gene has CDR1 MNHNY and CDR2 SVGAGI (reference sequence). V was clipped by 2 bases and J by 10 bases; unmatched bases: 0. The CDR3 length is 11 residues. The CDR3 protein is CASSYGQGAFF. DNA for the CDR3: TGTGCCAGCAGTTACGGACAGGGAGCTTTCTTT.

This rearrangement joins TRBV29-1 to TRBJ2-1; D remains unclear. Trimming removed 5 bases from V and 1 base from J, with 15 bases in between. Germline CDR1 is SQVTM and CDR2 is ANQGSEA. The CDR3 is 15 residues long. CDR3 bases: TGCAGCGTTCACTACTCAAGCTGGTCCTACAATGAGCAGTTCTTC. Translating gives CSVHYSSWSYNEQFF.

V usage is TRBV30 and J usage is TRBJ1-5; D perhaps matches TRBD1 (6 bases). The V and J ends lost 1 base and 1 base respectively, with 14 bases between them. This CDR3 is 16 amino acids long. Germline-derived CDR1 and CDR2 are GTSNPN and SVGIG (reference sequence). The CDR3 loop reads CAWSARTGLSNQPQHF. As DNA, the CDR3 is TGTGCCTGGAGTGCACGCACAGGGTTGAGCAATCAGCCCCAGCATTTT.